These T cell receptor beta chains were read from a single sample in a study of OX40 agonist ivuxolimab in advanced cancers. Assay used: immunoSEQ multiplex PCR; TCRdb lists only in-frame clones, some missing. The profile shows more than 75,000 clones, around 86% of them singletons. Source: CD4+ or CD8+ T cells sorted from blood, taken in a trial of the OX40 agonist ivuxolimab. The receptor source for this set is an adult with an advanced solid tumor such as melanoma, head and neck, liver or kidney cancer. CDR3s include the opening cysteine and the closing phenylalanine or tryptophan. Fields, in order: clone size, V gene, J gene, D gene, CDR3 DNA, CDR3 protein. D genes are given only for firm matches. Clone size is given for some rows only: seen once, a few or many times, or a class if the clone is expanded.

clone_size: NA; v_call: TRBV4-3; j_call: TRBJ2-5; d_call: NA; cdr3_nt: TGCGCCAGCAGCCAAGATCGACAGGTCGGACAAGAGACCCAGTACTTC; cdr3_aa: CASSQDRQVGQETQYF
clone_size: NA; v_call: TRBV7-9; j_call: TRBJ2-3; d_call: NA; cdr3_nt: TGTGCCAGCAGCCCCACCACAGATACGCAGTATTTT; cdr3_aa: CASSPTTDTQYF
clone_size: NA; v_call: TRBV9; j_call: TRBJ2-7; d_call: NA; cdr3_nt: TGTGCCAGCAGCGTAGCGTGGGGGTCCTACGAGCAGTACTTC; cdr3_aa: CASSVAWGSYEQYF
clone_size: NA; v_call: TRBV5-4; j_call: TRBJ2-3; d_call: TRBD1; cdr3_nt: TGTGCCAGCAGCTTCGCGGCCTTTTCAGGGGGCGCTAGCACAGATACGCAGTATTTT; cdr3_aa: CASSFAAFSGGASTDTQYF
clone_size: NA; v_call: TRBV12-5; j_call: TRBJ1-1; d_call: NA; cdr3_nt: TGTGCTAGTGGTTTGGCTTCTTACAGGGTAAACACTGAAGCTTTCTTT; cdr3_aa: CASGLASYRVNTEAFF
clone_size: NA; v_call: TRBV14; j_call: TRBJ2-7; d_call: NA; cdr3_nt: TGTGCCAGCAGCCCGACCCTGCAGTCCTACGAGCAGTACTTC; cdr3_aa: CASSPTLQSYEQYF
clone_size: NA; v_call: TRBV7-9; j_call: TRBJ2-1; d_call: NA; cdr3_nt: TGTGCCAGCAGCCTCCCGAAGGGCGATGAGCAGTTCTTC; cdr3_aa: CASSLPKGDEQFF
clone_size: once; v_call: TRBV28; j_call: TRBJ1-3; d_call: NA; cdr3_nt: TGTGCCAGCAGCCCCTTCGAGTTCTGGGCGGCCGGAAACACCATATATTTT; cdr3_aa: CASSPFEFWAAGNTIYF
clone_size: NA; v_call: TRBV6-1; j_call: TRBJ2-5; d_call: NA; cdr3_nt: TGTGCCAGCAGTGAATTAGGGAGGGAGACCCAGTACTTC; cdr3_aa: CASSELGRETQYF
clone_size: NA; v_call: TRBV4-1; j_call: TRBJ2-6; d_call: NA; cdr3_nt: TGCGCCAGCAGCCAAGAACCCCGGACGGACTCTGGGGCCAACGTCCTGACTTTC; cdr3_aa: CASSQEPRTDSGANVLTF
clone_size: NA; v_call: TRBV6-5; j_call: TRBJ1-2; d_call: TRBD1; cdr3_nt: TGTGCCAGCTGGGGATCGGACAGGGGCCGCCGTGGCTACACCTTC; cdr3_aa: CASWGSDRGRRGYTF
clone_size: NA; v_call: TRBV6-1; j_call: TRBJ1-1; d_call: NA; cdr3_nt: TGTGCCAGCAGTTGGAGTCAAAACACTGAAGCTTTCTTT; cdr3_aa: CASSWSQNTEAFF